The source of this TCR beta chain is a study of cytomegalovirus exposure and HLA in healthy donors. Amplification used 60 Vbeta primers and 13 Jbeta primers. Profiling relied on immunoSEQ multiplex PCR, and the TCRdb table lists in-frame clones only, not all of them. This table holds roughly 100,000 clones, around 75% found once. CDR3 length equals 17 residues. Looked up from germline, CDR1 is MDHEN and CDR2 is SYDVKM. Trimming cost V 8 bases and J 2 bases, with 23 bases left between them. V gene TRBV28 combines with J gene TRBJ2-3, with D maybe TRBD1 (6 bases). Sequences were obtained from PBMCs. This receptor was identified in a female donor in good health and CMV-seronegative. The CDR3 coding sequence is TGTGCCAGCGCCCCTTCGTGGGGGCACTCATACACAGATACGCAGTATTTT. Amino acids: CASAPSWGHSYTDTQYF.